This is a list of T cell receptor beta chains from one sample in a study of cytomegalovirus exposure and HLA in healthy donors. Only in-frame clones appear in the TCRdb table, and some are missing; sequencing was by immunoSEQ multiplex PCR. In total, the table holds approximately 50,000 clones. The sample was PBMCs. The receptors shown here come from a woman between 40 and 50 years old in good health and CMV-seronegative. Each CDR3 is given with its conserved first and last residue. The order of the fields is CDR3 length, D gene, V gene, J gene, CDR3 protein. D genes are given only for firm matches.

16	.	TRBV19	TRBJ1-1	CASKKGGGMSKTEAFF
14	.	TRBV9	TRBJ2-7	CASSVGYGPYEQYF
15	.	TRBV4-2	TRBJ2-3	CASSQERETTDTQYF
17	TRBD2	TRBV4-1	TRBJ2-1	CASSQGGLVAGVHEQFF
13	.	TRBV4-1	TRBJ2-7	CASSRQEGYEQYF
19	TRBD1	TRBV2	.	CASSGPTSLTGVRGYEQYF
13	.	TRBV4-1	TRBJ1-2	CASSHPQGGGYTF
16	TRBD2	TRBV6-6	TRBJ2-2	CASAIGRARNTGELFF
16	TRBD2	TRBV4-1	TRBJ2-1	CASSFPSGGLSNEQFF
17	TRBD2	TRBV5-1	TRBJ2-3	CASSILGLAGGIDTQYF
16	.	TRBV5-1	TRBJ1-1	CASSLDSRAKNTEAFF
15	.	TRBV6-5	TRBJ1-6	CASTLSPGADSPLHF
14	TRBD1	TRBV2	TRBJ1-2	CASRGQGAEIGYTF
17	TRBD2	TRBV28	TRBJ2-7	CASSKNGGTSGIYEQYF
11	.	TRBV7-2	TRBJ2-1	CASSRGVEQFF
14	.	TRBV19	TRBJ2-3	CASSATWRADTQYF
13	TRBD2	TRBV6-5	TRBJ2-7	CASSYREDYEQYF
15	TRBD2	TRBV29-1	TRBJ2-3	CSVEITSGERDTQYF
15	TRBD2	TRBV7-9	TRBJ2-7	CASSSSGLVIGEQYF
14	TRBD1	TRBV5-4	TRBJ1-2	CASSPRGQNYGYTF
13	.	TRBV6-6	TRBJ1-1	CASSSQGNTEAFF
15	.	TRBV5-6	TRBJ1-5	CASSLFQGSNQPQHF
13	TRBD1	TRBV5-1	TRBJ1-1	CASKAGGNTEAFF
15	TRBD2	TRBV13	TRBJ2-1	CASSLEGTSYNEQFF
13	.	TRBV27	TRBJ1-3	CASRAFSGNTIYF
14	TRBD1	TRBV5-1	TRBJ2-2	CASSRRGQDGELFF
13	.	TRBV6-6	TRBJ1-1	CASSHGEDTEAFF
16	TRBD1	TRBV19	TRBJ2-3	CASSPRGTGSTDTQYF
16	TRBD2	TRBV7-9	TRBJ2-1	CASSLALAGSYNEQFF
13	TRBD2	TRBV7-9	TRBJ2-7	CASTLKGGREQYF
13	TRBD2	TRBV30	TRBJ2-5	CAWSLVVRGEQYF
13	TRBD1	TRBV11-2	TRBJ1-2	CASSKDRVYGYTF
14	.	TRBV6-5	TRBJ2-5	CASSFRDPGGTQYF
12	.	TRBV25-1	TRBJ1-1	CASSTSAGLAFF
16	.	TRBV27	TRBJ2-7	CASRMTPGDPEYEQYF
15	TRBD2	TRBV7-2	TRBJ2-1	CASSYSGGKYNEQFF
14	TRBD1	TRBV19	TRBJ2-7	CATREGQGSGEQYF
16	TRBD2	TRBV4-2	TRBJ2-3	CASSQGSGGAIDTQYF
15	.	TRBV27	TRBJ2-7	CASNPSTSVVGEQYF
14	TRBD1	TRBV30	TRBJ1-6	CAWSVGTGESPLHF
13	.	TRBV11-3	TRBJ1-2	CASSSTGLYGYTF
16	TRBD2	TRBV5-4	TRBJ2-1	CASSSGSTSKYNEQFF
15	TRBD1	TRBV7-8	TRBJ2-1	CASSFDRGRENEQFF
15	TRBD1	TRBV7-9	TRBJ1-2	CASSPRDRVEYGYTF
15	.	TRBV19	TRBJ2-7	CASSGGDASNHEQYF
16	.	TRBV5-4	TRBJ2-1	CASSAGTPSSYNEQFF
14	.	TRBV11-2	TRBJ1-1	CASSPWGEVTEAFF
16	TRBD2	TRBV5-4	TRBJ2-5	CASSLGSGGLVETQYF
15	TRBD2	TRBV29-1	TRBJ2-4	CSVETSGRGSNTQYF
14	.	TRBV19	TRBJ2-5	CASSSRQGVETQYF
14	TRBD1	TRBV5-1	TRBJ2-7	CASSFGQGPYEQYF